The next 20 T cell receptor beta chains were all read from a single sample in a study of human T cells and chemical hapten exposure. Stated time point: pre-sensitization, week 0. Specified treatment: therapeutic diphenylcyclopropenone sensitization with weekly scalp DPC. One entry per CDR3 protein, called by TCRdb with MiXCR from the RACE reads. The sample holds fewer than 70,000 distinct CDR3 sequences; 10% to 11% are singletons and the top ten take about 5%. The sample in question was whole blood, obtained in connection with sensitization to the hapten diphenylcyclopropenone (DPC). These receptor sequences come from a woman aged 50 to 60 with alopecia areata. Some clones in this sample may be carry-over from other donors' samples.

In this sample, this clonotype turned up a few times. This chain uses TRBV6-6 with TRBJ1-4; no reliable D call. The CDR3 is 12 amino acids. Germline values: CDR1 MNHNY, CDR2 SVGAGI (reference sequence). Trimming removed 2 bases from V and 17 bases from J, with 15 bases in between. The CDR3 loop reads CASSYRSDNPFF. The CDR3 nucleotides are TGTGCCAGCAGTTACAGGTCCGACAACCCCTTTTTT.

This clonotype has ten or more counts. The CDR3 region has the DNA TGTGCCAGCAGCTGGGGATTCTCTGGGGCCAACGTCCTGACTTTC. Protein: CASSWGFSGANVLTF. This chain links TRBV6-2 or TRBV6-3 with TRBJ2-6; D gene uncertain. The V gene lost 6 bases and the J gene lost 0 bases, with 9 bases spanning the gap. The CDR3 consists of 15 residues. Germline CDR1 reads MNHEY; CDR2 reads SVGEGT.

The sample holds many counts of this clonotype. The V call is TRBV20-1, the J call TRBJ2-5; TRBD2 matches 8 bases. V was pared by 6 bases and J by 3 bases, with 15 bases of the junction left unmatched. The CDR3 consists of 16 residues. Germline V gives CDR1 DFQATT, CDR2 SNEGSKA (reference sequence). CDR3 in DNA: TGCAGTGCCCCTCGGGCGGGGGGTTACGGGGAAGAGACCCAGTACTTC. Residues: CSAPRAGGYGEETQYF.

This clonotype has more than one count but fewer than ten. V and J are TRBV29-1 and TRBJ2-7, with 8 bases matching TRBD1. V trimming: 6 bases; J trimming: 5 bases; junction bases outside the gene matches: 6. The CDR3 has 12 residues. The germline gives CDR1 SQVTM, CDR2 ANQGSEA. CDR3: CSVRDRSHEQYF. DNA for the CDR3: TGCAGCGTCCGGGACAGGTCCCACGAGCAGTACTTC.

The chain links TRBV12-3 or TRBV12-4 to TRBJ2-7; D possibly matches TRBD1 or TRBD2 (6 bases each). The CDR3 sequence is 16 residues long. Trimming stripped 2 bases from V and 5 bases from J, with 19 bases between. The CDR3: CASSLFLGGLVNEQYF. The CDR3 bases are TGTGCCAGCAGTTTATTTCTTGGGGGGCTAGTCAACGAGCAGTACTTC.

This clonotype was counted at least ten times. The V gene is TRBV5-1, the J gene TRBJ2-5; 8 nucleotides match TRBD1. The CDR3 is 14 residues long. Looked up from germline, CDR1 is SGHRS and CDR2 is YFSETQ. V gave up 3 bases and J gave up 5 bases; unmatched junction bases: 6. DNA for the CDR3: TGCGCCAGCAGCTCCCAGGGGGCTGGGGAGACCCAGTACTTC. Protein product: CASSSQGAGETQYF.

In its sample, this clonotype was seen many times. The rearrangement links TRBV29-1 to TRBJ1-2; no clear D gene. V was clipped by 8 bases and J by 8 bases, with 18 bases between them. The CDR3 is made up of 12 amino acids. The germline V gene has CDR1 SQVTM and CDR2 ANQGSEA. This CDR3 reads CSPGYPEGGYTF. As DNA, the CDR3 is TGCAGCCCCGGTTACCCCGAAGGCGGCTACACCTTC.

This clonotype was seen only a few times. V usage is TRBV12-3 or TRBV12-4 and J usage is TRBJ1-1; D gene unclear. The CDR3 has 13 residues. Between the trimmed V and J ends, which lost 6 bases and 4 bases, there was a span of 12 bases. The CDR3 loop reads CASSRIETTEAFF. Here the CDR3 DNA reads TGTGCCAGCAGCCGCATAGAGACCACTGAAGCTTTCTTT.

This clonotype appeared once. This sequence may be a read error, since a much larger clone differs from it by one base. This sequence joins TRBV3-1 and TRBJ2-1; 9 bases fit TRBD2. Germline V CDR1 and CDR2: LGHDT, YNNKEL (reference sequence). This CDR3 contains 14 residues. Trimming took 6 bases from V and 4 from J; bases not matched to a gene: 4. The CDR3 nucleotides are TGTGCCAGCAGTAAAAGCGGGAGGTACAATGAGCAGTTCTTC. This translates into CASSKSGRYNEQFF.

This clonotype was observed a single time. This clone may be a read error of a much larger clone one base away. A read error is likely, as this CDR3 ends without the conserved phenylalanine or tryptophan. The CDR3 nucleotides read TGTGCCAGCTGTAGCTCCTACAATGAGCAGTTCCTC. Residues: CASCSSYNEQFL. The chain employs TRBV11-2 and TRBJ2-1; D gene unclear. Germline V gene data show CDR1 as SGHAT and CDR2 as FQNNGV. There are 12 residues in the CDR3. V lost 8 bases and J 0 bases, leaving 5 bases between the germline ends.

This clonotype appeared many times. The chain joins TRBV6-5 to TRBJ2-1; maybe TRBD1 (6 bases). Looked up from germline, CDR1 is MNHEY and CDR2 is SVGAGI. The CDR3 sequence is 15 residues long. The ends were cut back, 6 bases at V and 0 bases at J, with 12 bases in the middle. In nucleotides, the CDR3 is TGTGCCAGCAGCCCAGGACAGAGCTCCTACAATGAGCAGTTCTTC. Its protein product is CASSPGQSSYNEQFF.

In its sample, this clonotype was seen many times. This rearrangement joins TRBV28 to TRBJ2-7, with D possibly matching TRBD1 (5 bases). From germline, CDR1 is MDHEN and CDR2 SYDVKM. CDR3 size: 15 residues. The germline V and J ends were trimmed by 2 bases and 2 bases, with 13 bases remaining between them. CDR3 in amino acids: CASSLPADRAYEQYF. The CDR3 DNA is TGTGCCAGCAGTTTACCTGCAGACAGAGCCTACGAGCAGTACTTC.

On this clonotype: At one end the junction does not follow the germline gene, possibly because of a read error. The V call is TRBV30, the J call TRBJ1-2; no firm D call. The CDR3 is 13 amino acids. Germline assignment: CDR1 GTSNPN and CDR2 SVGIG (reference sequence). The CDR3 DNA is TGTGCCCGGAGCCCGACTGCAAACTATGGCTACACCTTC. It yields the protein CARSPTANYGYTF. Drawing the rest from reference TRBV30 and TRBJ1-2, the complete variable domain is SQTIHQWPATLVQPVGSPLSLECTVEGTSNPNLYWYRQAAGRGLQLLFYSVGIGQISSEVPQNLSASRPQDRQFILSSKKLLLSDSGFYLCARSPTANYGYTFGSGTRLTVV.

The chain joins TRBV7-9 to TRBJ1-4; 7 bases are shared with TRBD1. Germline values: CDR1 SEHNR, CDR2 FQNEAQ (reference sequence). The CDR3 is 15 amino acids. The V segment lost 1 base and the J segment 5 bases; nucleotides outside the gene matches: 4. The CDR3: CASSLVQGSNEKLFF. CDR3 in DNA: TGTGCCAGCAGCTTAGTACAGGGGTCGAATGAAAAACTGTTTTTT.

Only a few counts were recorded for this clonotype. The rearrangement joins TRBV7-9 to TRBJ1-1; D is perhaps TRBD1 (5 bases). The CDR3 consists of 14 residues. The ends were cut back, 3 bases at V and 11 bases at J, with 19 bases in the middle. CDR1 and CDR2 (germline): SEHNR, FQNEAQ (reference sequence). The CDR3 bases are TGTGCCAGCAGCTTGGAGGGGTTAGGAGGGGAGGCTTTCTTT. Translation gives CASSLEGLGGEAFF.

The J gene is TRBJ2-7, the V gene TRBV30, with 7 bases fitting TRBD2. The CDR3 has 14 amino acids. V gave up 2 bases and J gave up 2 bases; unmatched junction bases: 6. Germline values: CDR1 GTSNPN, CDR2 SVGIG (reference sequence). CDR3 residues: CAWSPGTIPYEQYF. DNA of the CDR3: TGTGCCTGGAGTCCAGGGACTATCCCCTACGAGCAGTACTTC. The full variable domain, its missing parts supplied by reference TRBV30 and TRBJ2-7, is SQTIHQWPATLVQPVGSPLSLECTVEGTSNPNLYWYRQAAGRGLQLLFYSVGIGQISSEVPQNLSASRPQDRQFILSSKKLLLSDSGFYLCAWSPGTIPYEQYFGPGTRLTVT.

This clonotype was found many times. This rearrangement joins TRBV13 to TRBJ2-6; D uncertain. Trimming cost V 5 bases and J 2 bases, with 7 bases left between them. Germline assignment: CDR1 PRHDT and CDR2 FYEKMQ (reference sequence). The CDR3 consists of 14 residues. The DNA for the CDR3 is TGTGCCAGCAGCGTAAGGACTGGGGCCAACGTCCTGACTTTC. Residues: CASSVRTGANVLTF.

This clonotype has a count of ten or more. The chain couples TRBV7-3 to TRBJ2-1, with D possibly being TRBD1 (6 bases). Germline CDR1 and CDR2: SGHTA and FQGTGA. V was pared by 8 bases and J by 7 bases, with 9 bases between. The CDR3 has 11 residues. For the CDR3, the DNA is TGTGCCAGCGGGGGCGGGAATGAGCAGTTCTTC. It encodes CASGGGNEQFF.

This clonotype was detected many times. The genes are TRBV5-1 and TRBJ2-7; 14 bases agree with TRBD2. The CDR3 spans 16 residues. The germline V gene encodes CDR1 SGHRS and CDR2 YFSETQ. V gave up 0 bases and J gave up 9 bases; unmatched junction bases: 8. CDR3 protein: CASSLAAGLAGEGQYF. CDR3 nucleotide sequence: TGCGCCAGCAGCTTGGCGGCGGGACTAGCGGGAGAGGGGCAGTACTTC.

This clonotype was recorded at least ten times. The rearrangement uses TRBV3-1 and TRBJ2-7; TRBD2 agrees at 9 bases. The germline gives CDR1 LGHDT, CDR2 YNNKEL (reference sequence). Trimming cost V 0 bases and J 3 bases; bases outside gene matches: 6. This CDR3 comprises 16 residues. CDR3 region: CASSQDSAGGYYEQYF. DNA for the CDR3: TGTGCCAGCAGCCAAGATTCGGCGGGAGGGTACTACGAGCAGTACTTC.